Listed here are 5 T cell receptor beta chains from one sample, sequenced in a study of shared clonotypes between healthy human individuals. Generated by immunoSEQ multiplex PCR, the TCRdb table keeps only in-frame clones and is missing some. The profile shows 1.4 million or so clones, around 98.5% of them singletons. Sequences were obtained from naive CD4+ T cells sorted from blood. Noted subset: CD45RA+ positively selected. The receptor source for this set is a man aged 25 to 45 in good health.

The CDR3 loop reads CASSLAGNSYNEQFF. The CDR3 region has the DNA TGTGCCAGCAGCTTAGCAGGGAACTCCTACAATGAGCAGTTCTTC. This chain joins TRBV7-8 and TRBJ2-1; unclear D gene. The V gene's germline CDR1 is SGHVS and CDR2 FQNEAQ. V lost 0 bases and J lost 0, with 6 bases in between. There are 15 residues in the CDR3. The full variable domain, with the rest looked up from reference TRBV7-8 and TRBJ2-1, is GAGVSQSPRYKVAKRGQDVALRCDPISGHVSLFWYQQALGQGPEFLTYFQNEAQLDKSGLPSDRFFAERPEGSVSTLKIQRTQQEDSAVYLCASSLAGNSYNEQFFGPGTRLTVL.

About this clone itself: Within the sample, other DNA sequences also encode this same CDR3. The CDR3 is CASSYSGQGNYEQYF. The DNA of the CDR3 is TGTGCCAGCAGTTACTCGGGACAGGGGAACTACGAGCAGTACTTC. The V gene is TRBV6-5, the J gene TRBJ2-7; 10 nucleotides agree with TRBD1. The germline CDR1 and CDR2 sequences are MNHEY and SVGAGI. Trimming at V came to 0 bases and at J to 3 bases, leaving 2 bases not matched to a gene. The CDR3 runs to 15 residues.

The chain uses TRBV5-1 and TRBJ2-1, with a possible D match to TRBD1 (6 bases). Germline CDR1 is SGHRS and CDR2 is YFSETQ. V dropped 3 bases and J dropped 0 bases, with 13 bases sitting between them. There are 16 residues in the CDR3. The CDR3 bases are TGCGCCAGCAGCTCAGGGGACCAACGCTCCTACAATGAGCAGTTCTTC. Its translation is CASSSGDQRSYNEQFF.

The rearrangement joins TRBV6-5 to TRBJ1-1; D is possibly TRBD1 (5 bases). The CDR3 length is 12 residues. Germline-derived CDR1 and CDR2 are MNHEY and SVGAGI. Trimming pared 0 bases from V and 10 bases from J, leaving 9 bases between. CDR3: CASSYSAGVAFF. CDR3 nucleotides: TGTGCCAGCAGTTACTCGGCGGGGGTAGCTTTCTTT.

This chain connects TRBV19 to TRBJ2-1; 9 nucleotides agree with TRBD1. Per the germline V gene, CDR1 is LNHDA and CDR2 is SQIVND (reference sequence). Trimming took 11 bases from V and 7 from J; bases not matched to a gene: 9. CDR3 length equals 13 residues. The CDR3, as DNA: TGTGCCGCCAAGGACAGGGGCGGGAATGAGCAGTTCTTC. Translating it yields CAAKDRGGNEQFF.